A single sample is the source of the 29 T cell receptor beta chains below, sequenced in a study of neurological immune-mediated disorders. TCRdb processed the 5' RACE reads anew with MiXCR; each CDR3 protein has one entry. The sample contains about 46,000 distinct CDR3 sequences, around 2.9% of which appear only once. Sequenced: PBMCs. The receptors here all came from a woman aged 50 to 60 with multiple sclerosis.

This clonotype was found many times. The rearrangement joins TRBV6-5 to TRBJ2-1, with D possibly matching TRBD2 (5 bases). CDR1 and CDR2 from the germline V gene are MNHEY and SVGAGI. This CDR3 has 12 amino acids. V lost 6 bases and J lost 7, with 10 bases in between. This CDR3 reads CASSRTGNEQFF. Here the CDR3 DNA reads TGTGCCAGCAGCAGAACGGGGAATGAGCAGTTCTTC.

This clonotype was counted at least ten times. The chain joins TRBV7-6 to TRBJ2-5; weak D call: TRBD2 (7 bases). The germline gives CDR1 SGHVS, CDR2 FNYEAQ. This CDR3 contains 15 residues. V lost 5 bases and J lost 1, with 14 bases in between. CDR3 nucleotides: TGTGCCAGCAGCAAGATCCGGGGGGCCCAAGAGACCCAGTACTTC. Translating it yields CASSKIRGAQETQYF. Using reference TRBV7-6 and TRBJ2-5 for the parts outside the CDR3, the full variable domain is GAGVSQSPRYKVTKRGQDVALRCDPISGHVSLYWYRQALGQGPEFLTYFNYEAQQDKSGLPNDRFSAERPEGSISTLTIQRTEQRDSAMYRCASSKIRGAQETQYFGPGTRLLVL.

The sample holds many counts of this clonotype. V gene TRBV7-2 combines with J gene TRBJ2-3, with 12 bases aligning to TRBD2. V lost 3 bases to trimming and J lost 4 bases; unmatched junction nucleotides: 8. The germline V gene has CDR1 SGHTA and CDR2 FQGNSA. The CDR3 spans 17 residues. The CDR3 spells CASSFLPTSGRSDTQYF. CDR3 nucleotides: TGTGCCAGCAGCTTCCTCCCAACTAGCGGGAGGTCAGATACGCAGTATTTT.

This clonotype was seen many times. The J gene is TRBJ2-1, the V gene TRBV5-1; TRBD2 might be the D (7 bases). Germline V lookup: CDR1 SGHRS, CDR2 YFSETQ. Trimming stripped 0 bases from V and 13 bases from J, with 26 bases between. This CDR3 contains 17 residues. The CDR3 DNA sequence: TGCGCCAGCAGCTTGGACATCGGGGGGCTGGGATTGTCAAGTCAGTTCTTC. This gives the protein CASSLDIGGLGLSSQFF.

This clonotype was observed many times. The genes are TRBV7-2 and TRBJ1-5, with TRBD1 as a possible D gene (6 bases). CDR1 SGHTA and CDR2 FQGNSA come from the germline V gene. The CDR3 runs to 13 residues. V lost 8 bases, J lost 4 bases, and 12 bases lay in between. The CDR3 nucleotides are TGTGCCAGCGCGGGGGCGATAAATCAGCCCCAGCATTTT. Translating gives CASAGAINQPQHF.

This clonotype was detected ten times or more. The chain carries TRBV11-2 and TRBJ2-1; perhaps TRBD2 as D (5 bases). CDR3 length equals 13 residues. Germline-derived CDR1 and CDR2 are SGHAT and FQNNGV. V lost 2 bases to trimming and J lost 8 bases, with 10 bases between them. The DNA for the CDR3 is TGTGCCAGCAGCTTATCGCCCGGGGATGAGCAGTTCTTC. Its translation is CASSLSPGDEQFF. Full variable domain (missing parts from reference TRBV11-2 and TRBJ2-1): EAGVAQSPRYKIIEKRQSVAFWCNPISGHATLYWYQQILGQGPKLLIQFQNNGVVDDSQLPKDRFSAERLKGVDSTLKIQPAKLEDSAVYLCASSLSPGDEQFFGPGTRLTVL.

This clonotype has a count of ten or more. V is TRBV5-1 and J is TRBJ2-1, with D uncertain. V lost 2 bases to trimming and J lost 5 bases, with 5 bases between them. The germline gives CDR1 SGHRS, CDR2 YFSETQ. The CDR3 sequence is 12 residues long. In nucleotides, the CDR3 is TGCGCCAGCAGCTTACCAAACAATGAGCAGTTCTTC. Amino acid sequence: CASSLPNNEQFF. The variable domain in full, with the rest retrieved from reference TRBV5-1 and TRBJ2-1, is KAGVTQTPRYLIKTRGQQVTLSCSPISGHRSVSWYQQTPGQGLQFLFEYFSETQRNKGNFPGRFSGRQFSNSRSEMNVSTLELGDSALYLCASSLPNNEQFFGPGTRLTVL.

In this sample, this clonotype turned up many times. The chain combines TRBV5-1 with TRBJ2-7; TRBD2 agrees at 11 bases. The CDR3 spans 15 residues. J was trimmed by 3 bases and V by 4 bases; bases with no gene match: 6. Germline loops: CDR1 SGHRS, CDR2 YFSETQ. The CDR3 DNA follows: TGCGCCAGCAGCCCTAGCGGGAGGCAACACTACGAGCAGTACTTC. Its protein product is CASSPSGRQHYEQYF.

This clonotype was seen ten or more times. V gene TRBV20-1 combines with J gene TRBJ2-1; 9 nucleotides align to TRBD2. The CDR3 is 15 amino acids. Germline CDR1 reads DFQATT; CDR2 reads SNEGSKA (reference sequence). Trimming cost V 5 bases and J 1 base; bases outside gene matches: 6. The CDR3 DNA is TGCAGTGCTCCACTAGCGGGTACATCCTACAATGAGCAGTTCTTC. Translation gives CSAPLAGTSYNEQFF.

Many counts were recorded for this clonotype. The CDR3 DNA follows: TGCGCCAGCAGAAGCCCGGACACTGAAGCTTTCTTT. It is translated as CASRSPDTEAFF. This chain joins TRBV5-1 and TRBJ1-1; D remains ambiguous. Trimming took off 5 bases at V and 3 bases at J, with 8 bases between the two ends. Per germline, CDR1 SGHRS and CDR2 YFSETQ. The CDR3 extends over 12 amino acids.

This clonotype showed up just a few times. A much bigger clone sits one base away, suggesting this may be a read error. V is TRBV20-1 and J is TRBJ1-2; D is ambiguous. This CDR3 has 13 residues. Germline CDR1 is DFQATT and CDR2 is SNEGSKA (reference sequence). Trimming pared 5 bases from V and 1 base from J, leaving 11 bases between. In DNA, the CDR3 is TGCAGTGCTCGGGTGAGAAATAACTATGGCTACACCTTC. This translates into CSARVRNNYGYTF.

This clonotype occurred many times. This chain uses TRBV4-1 with TRBJ2-1; TRBD2 agrees at 14 bases. Per the germline V gene, CDR1 is MGHRA and CDR2 is YSYEKL. The CDR3 has 20 residues. Trimming cost V 1 base and J 1 base; bases outside gene matches: 9. This CDR3 reads CASSQALGGLAGGSYNEQFF. In DNA, the CDR3 is TGCGCCAGCAGCCAAGCTTTGGGCGGACTAGCGGGAGGATCCTACAATGAGCAGTTCTTC.

In this sample, this clonotype turned up many times. J is TRBJ2-4 and V is TRBV20-1; D remains unclear. The CDR3 spans 14 residues. Germline V gene lookup returns CDR1 DFQATT and CDR2 SNEGSKA (reference sequence). The V end lost 1 base, the J end lost 4 bases, and 11 bases lay between the germline ends. The CDR3 bases are TGCAGTGCTAGAGCCCCACATTTTAAAAACATTCAGTACTTC. Amino acids: CSARAPHFKNIQYF.

This clonotype was recorded many times. The J gene is TRBJ2-4, the V gene TRBV27; the D is unclear. Germline-derived CDR1 and CDR2 are MNHEY and SMNVEV (reference sequence). Trimming took off 6 bases at V and 0 bases at J, with 6 bases between the two ends. This CDR3 has 13 amino acids. CDR3 in DNA: TGTGCCAGCAGAGGCTTAGCCAAAAACATTCAGTACTTC. This codes for CASRGLAKNIQYF.

This clonotype came up many times. J is TRBJ1-6 and V is TRBV3-1, with D possibly TRBD1 on 6 matching bases. This CDR3 comprises 15 residues. V shed 2 bases and J shed 11 bases, with 16 bases lying between them. Germline lookup yields CDR1 LGHDT and CDR2 YNNKEL (reference sequence). CDR3 in DNA: TGTGCCAGCAGCCAATATTCAGGGGAGGGGGCACCCCTCCACTTT. This translates into CASSQYSGEGAPLHF.

This clonotype was found many times. V gene TRBV29-1 combines with J gene TRBJ1-2; 7 positions agree with TRBD1. The CDR3 loop spans 13 amino acids. After removal of 4 bases from V and 3 bases from J, the junction contained 5 bases not matched to a gene. Germline V CDR1 and CDR2: SQVTM, ANQGSEA. DNA of the CDR3: TGCAGCGTTGCAGGGGGAGAGCACTATGGCTACACCTTC. Its translation: CSVAGGEHYGYTF.

This clonotype has a count of ten or more. The V and J genes are TRBV6-2 or TRBV6-3 and TRBJ1-5; D is possibly TRBD1 (6 bases). This CDR3 has 15 residues. The ends were cut back, 2 bases at V and 7 bases at J, with 15 bases in the middle. Germline lookup yields CDR1 MNHEY and CDR2 SVGEGT. The DNA of the CDR3 is TGTGCCAGCAGTTACGACACTAACAGGGAGCAGCCCCAGCATTTT. As protein: CASSYDTNREQPQHF.

This clonotype has a count of ten or more. CDR3 DNA: TGTGCCAGCAGTTCGGGGACAGTTATGAACACTGAAGCTTTCTTT. Its translation is CASSSGTVMNTEAFF. The rearrangement uses TRBV12-3 or TRBV12-4 and TRBJ1-1, with TRBD1 identical over 7 bases. Unmatched junction bases numbered 5, after V lost 4 bases and J lost 0 bases. The CDR3 is made up of 15 amino acids.

This clonotype occurred many times. The chain carries TRBV5-1 and TRBJ2-6; TRBD1 might be the D (6 bases). V gave up 7 bases and J gave up 12 bases, with 20 bases separating them. The CDR3 runs to 14 residues. CDR1 and CDR2 (germline): SGHRS, YFSETQ. CDR3 DNA sequence: TGCGCCAGCGGGAGTGGGGACACTCGGCCCGTCCTGACTTTC. Encoded protein: CASGSGDTRPVLTF.

At least ten counts were recorded for this clonotype. The chain couples TRBV7-9 to TRBJ2-3; D ambiguous. V was pared by 1 base and J by 5 bases, with 13 bases between. The germline V gene encodes CDR1 SEHNR and CDR2 FQNEAQ (reference sequence). This CDR3 region has 15 residues. The CDR3 sequence is CASSLGAQKGDTQYF. CDR3 DNA: TGTGCCAGCAGCTTAGGTGCACAGAAGGGAGATACGCAGTATTTT.

At least ten counts were recorded for this clonotype. The chain couples TRBV15 to TRBJ1-5; tentatively, D is TRBD1 (6 bases). CDR1 LNHNV and CDR2 YYDKDF come from the germline V gene (reference sequence). The CDR3 is made up of 14 amino acids. V was trimmed by 5 bases and J by 1 base, leaving 9 bases between them. The CDR3 DNA follows: TGTGCCACCAGCCACCAGGGGAGCAATCAGCCCCAGCATTTT. Translating gives CATSHQGSNQPQHF.

This clonotype came up a few times. The V call is TRBV11-2, the J call TRBJ2-7, with a weak D call TRBD2 (6 bases). Per the germline V gene, CDR1 is SGHAT and CDR2 is FQNNGV. V dropped 6 bases and J dropped 7 bases, with 13 bases sitting between them. This CDR3 is 12 amino acids long. The CDR3 DNA follows: TGTGCCAGCAGTGATGGAGGGATAGAGCAGTACGTC. It is translated as CASSDGGIEQYV.

This clonotype occurred many times. The chain employs TRBV7-9 and TRBJ1-5; D gene unclear. The CDR3 has 14 residues. V was trimmed by 3 bases and J by 1 base, leaving 7 bases between them. Germline lookup yields CDR1 SEHNR and CDR2 FQNEAQ (reference sequence). The CDR3 nucleotides are TGTGCCAGCAGCTTTGGGGAGAGCAATCAGCCCCAGCATTTT. It yields the protein CASSFGESNQPQHF.

This clonotype showed up many times. The V call is TRBV12-3 or TRBV12-4, the J call TRBJ2-2, with TRBD1 matching 9 bases. The CDR3 contains 16 residues. V shed 6 bases and J 2 bases; nucleotides not matched to a gene: 7. CDR3 sequence: CASSHPGQGNTGELFF. The CDR3 nucleotides read TGTGCCAGCAGCCACCCGGGACAGGGCAACACCGGGGAGCTGTTTTTT.

In this sample, this clonotype turned up many times. This rearrangement joins TRBV7-2 to TRBJ2-7, with TRBD1 matching 8 bases. V lost 2 bases, J lost 0 bases, and 6 bases stayed unmatched. This CDR3 comprises 16 residues. Germline V CDR1 and CDR2: SGHTA, FQGNSA. CDR3 protein: CASSLSSQGASYEQYF. CDR3 sequence (DNA): TGTGCCAGCAGCTTAAGCAGCCAGGGGGCCTCCTACGAGCAGTACTTC.

This clonotype was seen ten or more times. The chain joins TRBV5-1 to TRBJ2-1; TRBD1 matches 9 bases. The V gene's germline CDR1 is SGHRS and CDR2 YFSETQ. The CDR3 sequence is 15 residues long. Trimming removed 4 bases from V and 7 bases from J; junction bases left unmatched: 9. Here the CDR3 DNA reads TGCGCCAGCAGCACGATCCCGGGACAGGGTAATGAGCAGTTCTTC. It codes for CASSTIPGQGNEQFF.

The chain's CDR3 is CASSLAGTSGYNEQFF. The CDR3 nucleotides are TGTGCCAGCAGCTTGGCCGGGACTAGCGGCTACAATGAGCAGTTCTTC. The chain recombines TRBV5-5 with TRBJ2-1; 11 positions match TRBD2. V was clipped by 0 bases and J by 3 bases; unmatched bases: 2. This CDR3 spans 16 amino acids. Looked up from germline, CDR1 is SGHKS and CDR2 is YYEKEE (reference sequence).

By share, this clonotype counts as medium-sized. This rearrangement joins TRBV5-1 to TRBJ1-3, with no clear D. Trimming pared 0 bases from V and 1 base from J, leaving 5 bases between. Germline loops: CDR1 SGHRS, CDR2 YFSETQ. CDR3 size: 14 residues. This CDR3 is CASSLDLSGNTIYF. The CDR3 coding sequence is TGCGCCAGCAGCTTGGACCTTTCTGGAAACACCATATATTTT.

This clonotype was seen ten or more times. The gene calls are TRBV20-1 and TRBJ2-1; D might be TRBD2 (5 bases). The CDR3 covers 11 residues. Germline V gene lookup returns CDR1 DFQATT and CDR2 SNEGSKA (reference sequence). V shed 2 bases and J shed 12 bases, with 11 bases lying between them. CDR3 nucleotide sequence: TGCAGTGCTAGATGGGGAGAGGGGCAGTTCTTC. Amino acids: CSARWGEGQFF.